A selection of T cell receptor beta chains follows, all from one sample in a study of blood T cell repertoires in COVID-19. Sequencing used immunoSEQ multiplex PCR; TCRdb keeps in-frame clones, though not all of them. The sample has around 180,000 clones, roughly nine tenths seen once. The sequenced sample was PBMCs or T cells enriched from blood (not recorded which). The receptors here all came from a woman aged 40 to 50 with acute COVID-19. CDR3s include the opening cysteine and the closing phenylalanine or tryptophan. The D gene is left open where the match is weak. Clone size is given for some rows only: seen once, a few or many times, or a class if the clone is expanded.

V gene: TRBV28; J gene: TRBJ2-7; D gene: .; clone size: .; CDR3 protein: CASSFRGYEQYF; CDR3 DNA: TGTGCCAGCAGTTTTCGCGGCTACGAGCAGTACTTC
V gene: TRBV7-9; J gene: TRBJ1-2; D gene: .; clone size: .; CDR3 protein: CASSLAEKDSFYGYTF; CDR3 DNA: TGTGCCAGCAGCTTAGCGGAAAAGGACAGTTTCTATGGCTACACCTTC
V gene: TRBV5-1; J gene: TRBJ1-2; D gene: TRBD1; clone size: .; CDR3 protein: CASSPRQGAAYSYGYTF; CDR3 DNA: TGCGCCAGCAGCCCGCGACAGGGGGCCGCGTACAGCTATGGCTACACCTTC
V gene: TRBV7-6; J gene: TRBJ1-6; D gene: .; clone size: .; CDR3 protein: CASSPGQLNSPLHF; CDR3 DNA: TGTGCCAGCAGCCCAGGACAGCTTAATTCACCCCTCCACTTT
V gene: TRBV3-1/TRBV3-2; J gene: TRBJ2-1; D gene: .; clone size: .; CDR3 protein: CASSQQAVNYNEQFF; CDR3 DNA: TGTGCCAGCAGCCAACAAGCGGTAAACTACAATGAGCAGTTCTTC
V gene: TRBV15; J gene: TRBJ2-1; D gene: TRBD2; clone size: once; CDR3 protein: CATSHIGGAYEQFF; CDR3 DNA: TGTGCCACGAGCCATATCGGGGGGGCCTATGAGCAGTTCTTC
V gene: TRBV11-2; J gene: TRBJ2-5; D gene: TRBD1; clone size: .; CDR3 protein: CASSTRGQDQETQYF; CDR3 DNA: TGTGCCAGCAGCACGAGGGGACAGGACCAAGAGACCCAGTACTTC
V gene: TRBV7-2; J gene: TRBJ2-7; D gene: TRBD2; clone size: .; CDR3 protein: CASSRRGRNYEQYF; CDR3 DNA: TGTGCCAGCAGCCGGCGGGGGAGAAACTACGAGCAGTACTTC
V gene: TRBV5-1; J gene: TRBJ1-1; D gene: TRBD1; clone size: .; CDR3 protein: CASSSRPGTALEAFF; CDR3 DNA: TGCGCCAGCAGCTCCCGTCCCGGGACAGCCCTGGAAGCTTTCTTT
V gene: TRBV7-2; J gene: TRBJ2-3; D gene: TRBD2; clone size: .; CDR3 protein: CASSKVGGRDTQYF; CDR3 DNA: TGTGCCAGCAGCAAGGTCGGGGGGAGGGATACGCAGTATTTT
V gene: TRBV9; J gene: TRBJ2-1; D gene: TRBD2; clone size: .; CDR3 protein: CASSVLGTSDYNEQFF; CDR3 DNA: TGTGCCAGCAGCGTTCTTGGGACTAGCGACTACAATGAGCAGTTCTTC
V gene: TRBV5-6; J gene: TRBJ2-1; D gene: .; clone size: .; CDR3 protein: CASSLGTTFGPYNEQFF; CDR3 DNA: TGTGCCAGCAGCCTCGGGACAACTTTTGGGCCCTACAATGAGCAGTTCTTC
V gene: TRBV18; J gene: TRBJ2-1; D gene: TRBD2; clone size: .; CDR3 protein: CASSPRRTSGNEQFF; CDR3 DNA: TGTGCCAGCTCACCACGCAGGACTAGCGGCAATGAGCAGTTCTTC
V gene: TRBV11-2; J gene: TRBJ1-3; D gene: .; clone size: .; CDR3 protein: CASSRAGTGGNTIYF; CDR3 DNA: TGTGCCAGCAGCCGCGCGGGAACAGGAGGAAACACCATATATTTT
V gene: TRBV27; J gene: TRBJ1-1; D gene: .; clone size: few; CDR3 protein: CASSLRASGTEAFF; CDR3 DNA: TGTGCCAGCAGTTTGAGGGCCTCGGGCACTGAAGCTTTCTTT